These 12 T cell receptor beta chains share one sample of origin, sequenced in a study of control samples from healthy donors and cancer patients (dated by TCRdb to between 2020 and 2021). Libraries were prepared through the immunoSEQ multiplex PCR assay. Held by TCRdb, this immuneACCESS table contains in-frame sequences only and omits some clones. Under half of the omission traces to an unresolved V gene where checked; the cause of the rest is unknown. The sample has 65,000 to 100,000 clones on record, roughly 91% of them singletons. Clones ranked in the top ten supply 17% of the sample. The sequencing input was blood. These receptors were taken from a man aged 45-65 years in good health.

This chain uses TRBV6-5 with TRBJ1-5; D uncertain. The V end lost 6 bases, the J end lost 4 bases, and 10 bases lay between the germline ends. This CDR3 is built from 13 residues. Germline V gene data show CDR1 as MNHEY and CDR2 as SVGAGI. In nucleotides, the CDR3 is TGTGCCAGCAGCGGAACCGCAAATCAGCCCCAGCATTTT. Encoded protein: CASSGTANQPQHF.

The chain couples TRBV6-1 to TRBJ2-2, with no clear D. The V end was cut by 3 bases, the J end by 7 bases, with 18 bases between. Germline values: CDR1 MNHNS, CDR2 SASEGT. This CDR3 is built from 16 residues. This CDR3 is CASSDYRRPRGGELFF. The CDR3 nucleotides read TGTGCCAGCAGTGATTATAGGAGACCCCGTGGCGGGGAGCTGTTTTTT.

V and J are TRBV10-3 and TRBJ2-3; D assignment may be TRBD1 or TRBD2 (6 bases each). CDR3 length equals 15 residues. Trimming took 7 bases from V and 2 from J, leaving 16 bases between them. Germline values: CDR1 ENHRY, CDR2 SYGVKD. CDR3 bases: TGTGCCATCAAGGGCGGGGCAGGGGCCACAGATACGCAGTATTTT. This translates into CAIKGGAGATDTQYF.

The chain combines TRBV10-3 with TRBJ1-6, with TRBD1 identical over 7 bases. Trimming removed 10 bases from V and 8 bases from J; junction bases left unmatched: 8. CDR3 length equals 13 residues. CDR1 is ENHRY, CDR2 SYGVKD, per germline. The CDR3: CATAGTDYSPLHF. CDR3 nucleotide sequence: TGTGCCACGGCCGGGACAGATTATTCACCCCTCCACTTT.

The CDR3 DNA sequence: TGTGCCAGCAGCCTTAGACAGGGACAAAACATTCAGTACTTC. Amino acid sequence: CASSLRQGQNIQYF. This chain connects TRBV5-8 to TRBJ2-4, with 7 bases matching TRBD1. Germline V gene sequence: CDR1 SGHTS, CDR2 YDEGEE. V shed 4 bases and J 5 bases; nucleotides not matched to a gene: 6. The CDR3 loop spans 14 amino acids.

This chain links TRBV14 with TRBJ2-5; a weak D match, TRBD1 (5 bases). The CDR3 sequence is 18 residues long. Trimming pared 5 bases from V and 2 bases from J, leaving 24 bases between. CDR1 is SGHDN, CDR2 FVKESK, per germline. CDR3: CASSTTGYSTVGQETQYF. The CDR3, as DNA: TGTGCCAGCAGCACCACAGGATACTCAACCGTCGGTCAAGAGACCCAGTACTTC.

The chain joins TRBV5-1 to TRBJ1-6; 8 bases align to TRBD1. Trimming cost V 4 bases and J 7 bases; bases outside gene matches: 10. Germline V gene data show CDR1 as SGHRS and CDR2 as YFSETQ. The CDR3 runs to 16 residues. For the CDR3, the DNA is TGCGCCAGCAGCACCGGACAGGGTTTCTCAAATTCACCCCTCCACTTT. This gives the protein CASSTGQGFSNSPLHF. The whole variable domain, filled in from reference TRBV5-1 and TRBJ1-6, reads KAGVTQTPRYLIKTRGQQVTLSCSPISGHRSVSWYQQTPGQGLQFLFEYFSETQRNKGNFPGRFSGRQFSNSRSEMNVSTLELGDSALYLCASSTGQGFSNSPLHFGNGTRLTVT.

The chain combines TRBV19 with TRBJ2-5; D is perhaps TRBD1 or TRBD2 (5 bases each). There are 14 residues in the CDR3. With 4 bases removed from V and 2 bases from J, the gap between germline ends came to 11 bases. Germline CDR1 is LNHDA and CDR2 is SQIVND (reference sequence). The CDR3 bases are TGTGCCAGTAGTAGGGACCATGCACAAGAGACCCAGTACTTC. It codes for CASSRDHAQETQYF.

J is TRBJ1-4 and V is TRBV7-9; 11 bases are a match to TRBD1. CDR1 and CDR2 from the germline V gene are SEHNR and FQNEAQ (reference sequence). This CDR3 has 14 amino acids. V lost 5 bases and J lost 8; bases outside the gene matches: 4. The CDR3 DNA sequence: TGTGCCAGCAGCCTGGGGACAGGGGGAGAAAAACTGTTTTTT. It specifies CASSLGTGGEKLFF.

J is TRBJ2-3 and V is TRBV25-1; D is perhaps TRBD1 (6 bases). Trimming removed 11 bases from V and 2 bases from J, with 11 bases in between. Germline V CDR1 and CDR2: MGHDK, SYGVNS. The CDR3 length is 12 residues. CDR3 region: CAVQGSTDTQYF. The CDR3 DNA follows: TGTGCCGTACAGGGTTCCACAGATACGCAGTATTTT. The whole variable domain, filled in from reference TRBV25-1 and TRBJ2-3, reads EADIYQTPRYLVIGTGKKITLECSQTMGHDKMYWYQQDPGMELHLIHYSYGVNSTEKGDLSSESTVSRIRTEHFPLTLESARPSHTSQYLCAVQGSTDTQYFGPGTRLTVL.

The chain uses TRBV27 and TRBJ2-5, with 10 bases matching TRBD1. Germline V CDR1 and CDR2: MNHEY, SMNVEV (reference sequence). The CDR3 length is 18 residues. V trimming: 2 bases; J trimming: 5 bases; junction bases outside the gene matches: 14. The CDR3 reads CASSLVSFADRGTETQYF. The CDR3 DNA follows: TGTGCCAGCAGTTTAGTGAGTTTCGCGGACAGGGGGACGGAGACCCAGTACTTC.

This sequence joins TRBV7-8 and TRBJ2-2; D uncertain. Deletions cut 0 bases from V and 3 bases from J, with 5 bases between. Germline V gene data show CDR1 as SGHVS and CDR2 as FQNEAQ. The CDR3 is 14 residues long. The CDR3 nucleotides read TGTGCCAGCAGCTTAGCGTGGGACACCGGGGAGCTGTTTTTT. This encodes CASSLAWDTGELFF.